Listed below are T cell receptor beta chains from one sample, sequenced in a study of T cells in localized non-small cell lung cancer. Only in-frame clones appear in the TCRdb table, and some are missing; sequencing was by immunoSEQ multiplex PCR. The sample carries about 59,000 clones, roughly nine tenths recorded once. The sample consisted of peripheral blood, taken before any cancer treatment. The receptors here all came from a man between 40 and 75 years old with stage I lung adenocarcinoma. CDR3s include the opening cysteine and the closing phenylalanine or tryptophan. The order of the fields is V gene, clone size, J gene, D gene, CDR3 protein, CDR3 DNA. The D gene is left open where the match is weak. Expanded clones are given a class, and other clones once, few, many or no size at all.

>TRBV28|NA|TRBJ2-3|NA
CASSSTSTGTDTQYF
TGTGCCAGCAGTTCCACGTCGACAGGCACAGATACGCAGTATTTT
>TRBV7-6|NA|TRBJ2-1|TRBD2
CASSSSGTSSYNEQFF
TGTGCCAGCAGCTCCAGCGGGACTAGCTCCTACAATGAGCAGTTCTTC
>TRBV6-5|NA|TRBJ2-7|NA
CASSYSQPGVYEQYF
TGTGCCAGCAGTTACTCTCAGCCGGGGGTCTACGAGCAGTACTTC
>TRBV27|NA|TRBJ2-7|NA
CASSIMGGEQYF
TGTGCCAGCAGTATAATGGGAGGCGAGCAGTACTTC
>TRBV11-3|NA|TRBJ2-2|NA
CASSSRRAGELFF
TGTGCCAGCAGCTCCAGAAGGGCCGGGGAGCTGTTTTTT
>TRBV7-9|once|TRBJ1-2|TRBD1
CASSLAGQGADYGYTF
TGTGCCAGCAGCTTAGCGGGACAGGGGGCGGACTATGGCTACACCTTC
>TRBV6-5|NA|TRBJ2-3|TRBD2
CASSQGLAYTDTQYF
TGTGCCAGCAGCCAGGGACTAGCGTACACAGATACGCAGTATTTT
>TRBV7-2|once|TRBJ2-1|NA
CASTGVYNEQFF
TGTGCCAGCACAGGGGTCTACAATGAGCAGTTCTTC
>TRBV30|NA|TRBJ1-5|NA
CAWSRGNGNQPQHF
TGTGCCTGGAGTCGGGGGAACGGCAATCAGCCCCAGCATTTT
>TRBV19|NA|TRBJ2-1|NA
CASSMEQGWSKNEQFF
TGTGCCAGTAGTATGGAGCAGGGGTGGTCTAAAAATGAGCAGTTCTTC
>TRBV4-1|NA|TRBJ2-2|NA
CASSHGAGELFF
TGCGCCAGCAGCCACGGAGCCGGGGAGCTGTTTTTT
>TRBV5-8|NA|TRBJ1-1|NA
CASSPPHNTEAFF
TGTGCCAGCAGTCCGCCCCATAACACTGAAGCTTTCTTT
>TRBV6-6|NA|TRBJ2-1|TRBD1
CASSYPGQGYNEQFF
TGTGCCAGCAGTTACCCGGGACAGGGTTACAATGAGCAGTTCTTC
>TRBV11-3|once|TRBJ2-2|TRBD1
CASSLDPRQGGTGELFF
TGTGCCAGCAGCTTAGATCCTCGACAGGGGGGCACCGGGGAGCTGTTTTTT
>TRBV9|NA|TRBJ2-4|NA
CASSPGGRRDQAKNIQYF
TGTGCCAGCAGCCCCGGGGGTCGGCGGGATCAAGCCAAAAACATTCAGTACTTC
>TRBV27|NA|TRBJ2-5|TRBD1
CASSPQTGGAETQYF
TGTGCCAGCAGTCCACAGACAGGGGGCGCGGAGACCCAGTACTTC
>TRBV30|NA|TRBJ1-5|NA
CAWSSLWSNQPQHF
TGTGCCTGGAGTTCTTTATGGAGCAATCAGCCCCAGCATTTT
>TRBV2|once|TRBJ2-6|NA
CASSANRRAAGANVLTF
TGTGCCAGCAGTGCCAATCGGAGGGCGGCAGGGGCCAACGTCCTGACTTTC
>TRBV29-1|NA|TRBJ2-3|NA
CSSRAAGVEDTQYF
TGCAGCTCCAGGGCGGCAGGGGTAGAAGATACGCAGTATTTT
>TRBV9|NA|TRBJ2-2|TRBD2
CASSPLGLAGVTGELFF
TGTGCCAGCAGCCCCCTGGGGCTAGCGGGAGTCACCGGGGAGCTGTTTTTT
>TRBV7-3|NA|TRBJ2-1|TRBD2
CASSELATNEQFF
TGTGCCAGCAGCGAACTAGCGACCAATGAGCAGTTCTTC
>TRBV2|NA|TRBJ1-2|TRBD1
CASSVKRTGDGYTF
TGTGCCAGCAGTGTGAAAAGGACAGGGGATGGCTACACCTTC
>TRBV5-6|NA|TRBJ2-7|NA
CASSFSPGIPYEQYF
TGTGCCAGCAGCTTTTCGCCGGGAATCCCCTACGAGCAGTACTTC
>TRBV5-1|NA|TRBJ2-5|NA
CASGTRGSETQYF
TGCGCCAGCGGGACCCGGGGCTCGGAGACCCAGTACTTC
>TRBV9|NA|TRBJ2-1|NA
CASSVAQGTPPNEQFF
TGTGCCAGCAGCGTAGCTCAGGGGACCCCTCCCAATGAGCAGTTCTTC
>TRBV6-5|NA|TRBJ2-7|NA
CASSSVGNAQYF
TGTGCCAGCAGTTCCGTGGGGAACGCCCAGTACTTC
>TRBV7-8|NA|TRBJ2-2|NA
CASSLFGGTNTGELFF
TGTGCCAGCAGCTTATTTGGGGGAACGAACACCGGGGAGCTGTTTTTT
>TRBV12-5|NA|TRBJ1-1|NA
CASGLGGGTEAFF
TGTGCTAGTGGTTTGGGGGGTGGCACTGAAGCTTTCTTT
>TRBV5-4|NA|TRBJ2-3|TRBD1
CASSWTGSTDTQYF
TGTGCCAGCAGCTGGACAGGGAGCACAGATACGCAGTATTTT
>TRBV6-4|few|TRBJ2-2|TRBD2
CASSDSTSAGELFF
TGTGCCAGCAGTGACTCGACTAGCGCCGGGGAGCTGTTTTTT
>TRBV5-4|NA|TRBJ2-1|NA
CASSFGEALNEQFF
TGTGCCAGCAGCTTTGGCGAGGCTCTCAATGAGCAGTTCTTC
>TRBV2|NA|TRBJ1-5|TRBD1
CASWGQGDQPQHF
TGTGCCAGCTGGGGGCAGGGGGATCAGCCCCAGCATTTT
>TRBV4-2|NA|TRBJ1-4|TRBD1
CASSQRDRAPLF
TGTGCCAGCAGCCAGAGGGACAGGGCCCCACTTTTT
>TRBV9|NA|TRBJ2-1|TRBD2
CASSPLGTSGYNEQFF
TGTGCCAGCAGCCCCCTCGGGACTAGCGGGTACAATGAGCAGTTCTTC
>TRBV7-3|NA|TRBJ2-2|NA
CASSLLRETGELFF
TGTGCCAGCAGCTTATTAAGGGAAACCGGGGAGCTGTTTTTT
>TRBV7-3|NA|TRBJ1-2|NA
CASSLGSSNYGYTF
TGTGCCAGCAGCTTAGGGTCGTCGAACTATGGCTACACCTTC
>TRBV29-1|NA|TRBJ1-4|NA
CSVEDIGGLNEKLFF
TGCAGCGTTGAAGATATAGGGGGTTTAAATGAAAAACTGTTTTTT
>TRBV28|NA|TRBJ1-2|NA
CASSQGYGYTF
TGTGCCAGCAGTCAGGGCTATGGCTACACCTTC
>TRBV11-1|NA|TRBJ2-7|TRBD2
CASKDSGRSYEQYF
TGTGCCAGCAAGGACAGCGGGAGGTCCTACGAGCAGTACTTC
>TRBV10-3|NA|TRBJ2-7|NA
CAISESPYEQYF
TGTGCCATCAGTGAGTCCCCCTACGAGCAGTACTTC
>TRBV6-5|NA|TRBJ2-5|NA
CASSFSQETQYF
TGTGCCAGCAGTTTTTCCCAAGAGACCCAGTACTTC
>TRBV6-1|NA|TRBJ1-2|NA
CASSDWPKDSGYTF
TGTGCCAGCAGCGATTGGCCGAAGGACAGTGGCTACACCTTC
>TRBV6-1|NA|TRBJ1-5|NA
CASMRADNQPQHF
TGTGCCAGCATGAGGGCAGATAATCAGCCCCAGCATTTT
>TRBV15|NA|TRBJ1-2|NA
CATSNSRGAEGYTF
TGTGCCACCAGCAATAGTAGGGGGGCGGAAGGCTACACCTTC
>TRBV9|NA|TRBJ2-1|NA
CASSPQAATNRLINEQFF
TGTGCCAGCAGCCCCCAGGCTGCGACGAACCGGCTTATAAATGAGCAGTTCTTC
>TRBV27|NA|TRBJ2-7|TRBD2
CASRRSGSHEQYF
TGTGCCAGCAGGCGTAGCGGGAGTCACGAGCAGTACTTC
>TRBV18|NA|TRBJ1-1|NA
CASSPRGGPEAFF
TGTGCCAGCTCACCCCGCGGGGGCCCTGAAGCTTTCTTT
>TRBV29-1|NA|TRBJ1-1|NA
CSVDRLNTEAFF
TGCAGCGTAGACAGATTGAACACTGAAGCTTTCTTT
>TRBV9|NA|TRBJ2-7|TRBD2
CASSVSAQRESEQYF
TGTGCCAGCAGCGTATCCGCCCAGCGGGAGTCCGAGCAGTACTTC
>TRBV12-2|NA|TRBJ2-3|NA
CASRLNYQSFASTDTQYF
TGTGCAAGTCGCTTAAATTACCAGAGTTTTGCTAGCACAGATACGCAGTATTTT
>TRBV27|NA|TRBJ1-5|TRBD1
CASSFGTGSNQPQHF
TGTGCCAGCAGTTTCGGGACAGGGAGCAATCAGCCCCAGCATTTT
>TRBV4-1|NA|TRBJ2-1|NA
CASSHRTIHSYNEQFF
TGCGCCAGCAGCCACAGGACAATCCACTCCTACAATGAGCAGTTCTTC
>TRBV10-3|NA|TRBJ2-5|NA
CAISLGETQYF
TGTGCCATCAGTCTGGGAGAGACCCAGTACTTC
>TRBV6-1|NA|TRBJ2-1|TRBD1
CASRAGTGSYNEQFF
TGTGCCAGCAGAGCCGGGACAGGGTCCTACAATGAGCAGTTCTTC
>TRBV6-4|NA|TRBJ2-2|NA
CASPGAANTGELFF
TGTGCCAGCCCTGGGGCCGCGAACACCGGGGAGCTGTTTTTT
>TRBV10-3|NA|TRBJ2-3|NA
CAISESTDTQYF
TGTGCCATCAGTGAGAGCACAGATACGCAGTATTTT